This T cell receptor (beta chain) comes out of a study of T-cell memory formation after mild COVID-19. This clonotype occurred a few times. Its target is unknown. CDR1 is SGHVS, CDR2 FNYEAQ, per germline. V shed 1 base and J shed 9 bases, with 22 bases lying between them. The CDR3 contains 16 residues. TCRdb re-called the 5' RACE reads with MiXCR, one entry per CDR3 protein. The sample records about 120,000 distinct CDR3 sequences, 22% being singletons. Study-wide points: Researchers found some responding clones in pre-infection memory, a sign that cross-reactive memory joined.

What was sequenced was PBMCs or a T cell subset sorted from them (not recorded which). The rearrangement joins TRBV7-6 to TRBJ2-7; D assignment may be TRBD1 or TRBD2 (5 bases each). The clonotype originates from a man younger than 35 who had mild COVID-19 (a few samples of this study predate the infection). Cell type and time point are not known. DNA of the CDR3: TGTGCCAGCAGCTTAGTGGGGACGGACGATCTACGAGGGCAGTACTTC. It yields the protein CASSLVGTDDLRGQYF.